This T cell receptor (beta chain) was identified during a study of vaccination effects on CD4 cells after COVID-19. General study points: At late timepoints after vaccination, vaccine- and infection-induced clones shrank markedly. Cross-reaction with common cold coronaviruses was seen in only 1 of 255 vaccine-induced clones from healthy vaccinees.

Expansion of antigen-specific CD4+ T cells with viral peptide pools was carried out by the ViraFEST assay before sequencing. Subsequent to a culture period of approximately 11 days, CD4+ T cells were isolated. Participants each got two BNT162b2 or mRNA-1273 vaccine doses. Vaccinated participants had no history of SARS-CoV-2 infection and tested negative for nucleocapsid antibodies. IL-2 medium was substituted for half the medium on days 3 and 7. Using immunoSEQ multiplex PCR, the repertoire was profiled, and TCRdb retains in-frame clones only, with some absent. The table lists 29,000 or so clones, roughly 68% of them singletons. In this sample, this clone turned up once. Its antigen is unidentified. V was clipped by 0 bases and J by 0 bases, with 7 bases between them. The CDR3 is made up of 15 amino acids. Looked up from germline, CDR1 is SGHRS and CDR2 is YFSETQ.

The rearrangement links TRBV5-1 to TRBJ2-1; D possibly corresponds to TRBD2 (6 bases). The specimen comprised CD4+ T cells from PBMCs cultured with HCoV-OC43 spike peptides, sampled after COVID-19 vaccination. Subset specified: HCoV-OC43 spike overlapping peptide pool stimulation. The receptor was isolated from a human donor who received a COVID-19 vaccine. CDR3 loop: CASSLAGSSYNEQFF. The CDR3 DNA reads TGCGCCAGCAGCTTGGCCGGGAGCTCCTACAATGAGCAGTTCTTC.